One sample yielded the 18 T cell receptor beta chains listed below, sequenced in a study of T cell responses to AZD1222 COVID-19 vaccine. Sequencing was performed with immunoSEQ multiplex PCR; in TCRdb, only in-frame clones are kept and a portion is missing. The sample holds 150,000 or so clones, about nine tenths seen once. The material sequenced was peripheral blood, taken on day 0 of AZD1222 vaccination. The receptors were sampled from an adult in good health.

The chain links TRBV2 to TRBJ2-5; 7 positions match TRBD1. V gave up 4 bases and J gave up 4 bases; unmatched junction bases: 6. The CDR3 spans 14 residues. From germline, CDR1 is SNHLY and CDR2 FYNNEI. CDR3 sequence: CASSANRGTETQYF. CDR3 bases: TGTGCCAGCAGTGCCAACAGGGGAACAGAGACCCAGTACTTC.

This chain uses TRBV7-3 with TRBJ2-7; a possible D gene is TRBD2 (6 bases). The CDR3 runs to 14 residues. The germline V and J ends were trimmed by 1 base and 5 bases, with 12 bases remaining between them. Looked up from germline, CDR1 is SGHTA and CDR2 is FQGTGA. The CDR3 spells CASSLMGGPDEQYF. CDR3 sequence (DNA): TGTGCCAGCAGCTTAATGGGGGGTCCCGACGAGCAGTACTTC. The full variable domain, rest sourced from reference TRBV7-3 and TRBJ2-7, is GAGVSQTPSNKVTEKGKYVELRCDPISGHTALYWYRQSLGQGPEFLIYFQGTGAADDSGLPNDRFFAVRPEGSVSTLKIQRTERGDSAVYLCASSLMGGPDEQYFGPGTRLTVT.

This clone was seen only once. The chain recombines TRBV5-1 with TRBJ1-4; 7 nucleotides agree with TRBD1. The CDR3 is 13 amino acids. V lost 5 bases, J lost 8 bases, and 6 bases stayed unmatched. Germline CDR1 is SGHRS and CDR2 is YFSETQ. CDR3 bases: TGCGCCAGCAGTACAGGGGTCGGAGAAAAACTGTTTTTT. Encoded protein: CASSTGVGEKLFF.

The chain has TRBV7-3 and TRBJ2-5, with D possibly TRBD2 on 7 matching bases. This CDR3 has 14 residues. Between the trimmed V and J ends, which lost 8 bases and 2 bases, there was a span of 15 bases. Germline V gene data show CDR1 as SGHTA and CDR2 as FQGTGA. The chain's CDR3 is CASSGGGQQETQYF. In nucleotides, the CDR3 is TGTGCCAGCTCGGGCGGGGGCCAACAAGAGACCCAGTACTTC.

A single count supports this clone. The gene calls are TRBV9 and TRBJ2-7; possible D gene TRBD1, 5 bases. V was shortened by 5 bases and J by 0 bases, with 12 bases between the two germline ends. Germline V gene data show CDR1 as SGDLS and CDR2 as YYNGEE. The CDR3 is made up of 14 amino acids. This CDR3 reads CASSTRGGSYEQYF. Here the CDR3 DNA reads TGTGCCAGCAGTACAAGGGGTGGCTCCTACGAGCAGTACTTC.

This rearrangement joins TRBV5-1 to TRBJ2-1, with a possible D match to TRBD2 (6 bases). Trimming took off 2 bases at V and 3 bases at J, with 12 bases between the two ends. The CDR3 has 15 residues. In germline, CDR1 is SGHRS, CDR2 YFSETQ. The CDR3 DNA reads TGCGCCAGCAGCTTTGTCCGGGACTTCTACAATGAGCAGTTCTTC. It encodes CASSFVRDFYNEQFF.

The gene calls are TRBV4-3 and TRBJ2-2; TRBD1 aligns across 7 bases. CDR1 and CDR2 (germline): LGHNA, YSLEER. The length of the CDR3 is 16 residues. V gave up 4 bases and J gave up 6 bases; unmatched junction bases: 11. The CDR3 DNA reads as TGCGCCAGCAGCCGATCCGGGACAGACCTCTCCGGGGAGCTGTTTTTT. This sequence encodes CASSRSGTDLSGELFF.

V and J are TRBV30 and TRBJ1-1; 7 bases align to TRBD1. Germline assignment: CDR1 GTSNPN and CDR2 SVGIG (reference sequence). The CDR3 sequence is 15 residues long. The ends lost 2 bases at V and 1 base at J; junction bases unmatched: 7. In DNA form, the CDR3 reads TGTGCCTGGAGTACCACGAACAGGGGGAACACTGAAGCTTTCTTT. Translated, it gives CAWSTTNRGNTEAFF.

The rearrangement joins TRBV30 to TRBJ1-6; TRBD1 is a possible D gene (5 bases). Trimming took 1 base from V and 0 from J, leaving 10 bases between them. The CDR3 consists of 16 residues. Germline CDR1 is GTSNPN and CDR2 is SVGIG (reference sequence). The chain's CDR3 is CAWSGDGSSYNSPLHF. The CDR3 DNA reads TGTGCCTGGAGTGGGGACGGGAGCTCCTATAATTCACCCCTCCACTTT.

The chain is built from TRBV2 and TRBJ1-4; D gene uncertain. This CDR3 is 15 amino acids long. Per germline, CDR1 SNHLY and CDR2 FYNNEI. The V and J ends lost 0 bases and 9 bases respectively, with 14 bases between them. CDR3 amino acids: CASSEARSSSQKLFF. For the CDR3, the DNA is TGTGCCAGCAGTGAAGCGCGGTCCTCCAGTCAAAAACTGTTTTTT.

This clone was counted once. The CDR3 DNA sequence: TGTGCCAGCACCATAGGGGGGTTGAGCTACACCTTC. This sequence encodes CASTIGGLSYTF. This chain uses TRBV6-5 with TRBJ1-2; tentative D call: TRBD1 (6 bases). V was clipped by 7 bases and J by 9 bases, with 15 bases between them. The germline gives CDR1 MNHEY, CDR2 SVGAGI. This CDR3 comprises 12 residues.

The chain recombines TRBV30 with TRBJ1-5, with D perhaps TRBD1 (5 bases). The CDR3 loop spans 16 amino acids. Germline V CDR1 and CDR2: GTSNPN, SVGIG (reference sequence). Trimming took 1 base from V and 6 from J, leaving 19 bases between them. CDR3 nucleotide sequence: TGTGCCTGGAGTGGTTTTTCAGGGCCGACGGGTCAGCCCCAGCATTTT. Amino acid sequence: CAWSGFSGPTGQPQHF.

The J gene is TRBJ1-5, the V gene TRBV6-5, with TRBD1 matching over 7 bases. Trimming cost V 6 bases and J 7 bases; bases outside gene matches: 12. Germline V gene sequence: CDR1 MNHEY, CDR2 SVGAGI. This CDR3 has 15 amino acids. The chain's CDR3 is CASRDSGGAGQPQHF. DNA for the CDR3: TGTGCCAGCAGGGACTCAGGGGGTGCGGGGCAGCCCCAGCATTTT.

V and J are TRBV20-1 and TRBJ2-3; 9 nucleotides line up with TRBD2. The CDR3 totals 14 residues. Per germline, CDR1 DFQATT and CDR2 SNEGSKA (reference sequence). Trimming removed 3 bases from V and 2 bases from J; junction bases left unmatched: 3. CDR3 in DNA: TGCAGTGCTAGTCGACTAGCGGCCACAGATACGCAGTATTTT. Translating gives CSASRLAATDTQYF.

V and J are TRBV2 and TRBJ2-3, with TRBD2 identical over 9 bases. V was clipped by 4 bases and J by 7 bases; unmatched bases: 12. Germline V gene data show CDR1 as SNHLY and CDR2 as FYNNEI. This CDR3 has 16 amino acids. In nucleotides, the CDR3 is TGTGCCAGCAGTGGGTCTGTGGCGGGAGGGGGCCATACGCAGTATTTT. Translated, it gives CASSGSVAGGGHTQYF.

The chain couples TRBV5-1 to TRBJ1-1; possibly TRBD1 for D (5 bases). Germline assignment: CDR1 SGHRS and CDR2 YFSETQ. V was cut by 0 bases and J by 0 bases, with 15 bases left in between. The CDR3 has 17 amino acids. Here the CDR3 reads CASSLGQGVLLNTEAFF. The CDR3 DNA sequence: TGCGCCAGCAGCTTGGGGCAGGGAGTTCTCCTGAACACTGAAGCTTTCTTT. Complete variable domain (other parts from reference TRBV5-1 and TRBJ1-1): KAGVTQTPRYLIKTRGQQVTLSCSPISGHRSVSWYQQTPGQGLQFLFEYFSETQRNKGNFPGRFSGRQFSNSRSEMNVSTLELGDSALYLCASSLGQGVLLNTEAFFGQGTRLTVV.

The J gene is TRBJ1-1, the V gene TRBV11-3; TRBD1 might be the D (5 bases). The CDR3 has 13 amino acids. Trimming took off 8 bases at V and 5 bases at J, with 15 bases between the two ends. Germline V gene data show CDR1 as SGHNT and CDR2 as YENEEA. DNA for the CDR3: TGTGCCAGCTCGGGCGGGGGGGTGACTGAAGCTTTCTTT. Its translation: CASSGGGVTEAFF.

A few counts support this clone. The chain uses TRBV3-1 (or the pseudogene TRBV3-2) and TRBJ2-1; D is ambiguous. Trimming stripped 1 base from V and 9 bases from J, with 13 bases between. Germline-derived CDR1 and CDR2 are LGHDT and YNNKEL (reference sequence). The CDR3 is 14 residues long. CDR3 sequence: CASSQVDHNSEQFF. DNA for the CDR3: TGTGCCAGCAGCCAAGTCGACCACAATAGTGAGCAGTTCTTC.